These 5 T cell receptor beta chains came from one sample sequenced in a study of T-cell memory formation after mild COVID-19. One entry per CDR3 protein results from TCRdb running MiXCR on the 5' RACE reads. The sample lists approximately 270,000 distinct CDR3 sequences, around 15% occurring once. The source material was PBMCs or a T cell subset sorted from them (not recorded which). The receptors derive from a man aged 18 to 30 who had mild COVID-19 (a few samples of this study predate the infection). Cell type and time point are not known.

This clonotype occurred many times. This chain connects TRBV5-1 to TRBJ2-7, with D possibly TRBD1 on 6 matching bases. The V end lost 4 bases, the J end lost 0 bases, and 14 bases lay between the germline ends. The CDR3 sequence is 15 residues long. Germline V gives CDR1 SGHRS, CDR2 YFSETQ. For the CDR3, the DNA is TGCGCCAGCAGCCCGGACAGCCTAAACTCCTACGAGCAGTACTTC. Residues: CASSPDSLNSYEQYF.

This clonotype was seen only a few times. The J gene is TRBJ2-1, the V gene TRBV3-1; D not certain. Germline-derived CDR1 and CDR2 are LGHDT and YNNKEL (reference sequence). With 1 base removed from V and 4 bases from J, the gap between germline ends came to 14 bases. The CDR3 sequence is 16 residues long. The CDR3 protein is CASSQGSIPSYNEQFF. The DNA for the CDR3 is TGTGCCAGCAGCCAAGGGTCCATTCCCTCGTACAATGAGCAGTTCTTC.

A few counts support this clonotype. The CDR3 region has the DNA TGTGCCAGCAGCTTAGCGTTGTGGAGCGGGGGGGTCCACGAGCAGTACTTC. It is translated as CASSLALWSGGVHEQYF. The V call is TRBV7-6, the J call TRBJ2-7; 10 nucleotides agree with TRBD2. Germline loops: CDR1 SGHVS, CDR2 FNYEAQ. Trimming at V came to 0 bases and at J to 5 bases, leaving 10 bases not matched to a gene. This CDR3 has 17 amino acids.

V usage is TRBV4-1 and J usage is TRBJ2-7, with D perhaps TRBD2 (5 bases). This CDR3 has 14 residues. CDR1 is MGHRA and CDR2 is YSYEKL in the germline V gene. Trimming shortened V by 2 bases and J by 0 bases, and 8 bases separated the two germline ends. CDR3 sequence (DNA): TGCGCCAGCAGCCAATTGGGGAGCTCCTACGAGCAGTACTTC. This codes for CASSQLGSSYEQYF.

This chain connects TRBV29-1 to TRBJ2-2; TRBD1 matches at 9 bases. CDR3 length: 17 amino acids. Trimming removed 6 bases from V and 2 bases from J; junction bases left unmatched: 13. Germline CDR1 is SQVTM and CDR2 is ANQGSEA. CDR3 DNA: TGCAGCGTCGTCCCGGGACAGGGTACTTATAACACCGGGGAGCTGTTTTTT. Protein product: CSVVPGQGTYNTGELFF.